The present entry profiles one T cell receptor beta chain with its context. What it binds is not known. The sample originates from a study of cytotoxic CD8 clonotypes in ibrutinib-treated CLL. Method: immunoSEQ multiplex PCR; TCRdb's copy keeps in-frame clones and lacks some. The sample consists of about 140,000 clones, 77% of them appearing once. Notes on the study in general: Baseline clonality, higher than in age-matched healthy donors, tracked circulating CD8+ T-cell counts.

The source of this sequence is a human donor with chronic lymphocytic leukemia. Here the sequenced sample was PBMCs, taken after 12 months of ibrutinib treatment.

The CDR3, as DNA: TGCGCCAGCAGCTTGGTTGGACAGCAAACCTACGAGCAGTACTTC. Translation: CASSLVGQQTYEQYF. The chain uses TRBV5-1 and TRBJ2-7; D possibly corresponds to TRBD1 (6 bases). Germline loops: CDR1 SGHRS, CDR2 YFSETQ. The V end was cut by 0 bases, the J end by 2 bases, with 12 bases between. CDR3 length: 15 amino acids.